The entry below describes one T cell receptor (beta chain). The antigen it recognizes is unknown. The record has no base qualities; no much larger clone is one base away. This sample stems from a study of early T cells in non-severe SARS-CoV-2 infection listed by TCRdb under 2021. Context from the whole study: Because TCR sequencing relied on bulk RNA taken from unsorted whole blood, pairing of alpha and beta chains was not possible. Overall study outcomes, separate from this receptor: VDJdb matching was skewed toward anti-spike CD8 responses and likely underestimated virus-specific expansions by missing private and CD4 specificities.

The method behind the library was 5' RACE. The instrument given in TCRdb is NextSeq 500. Unique molecular identifiers were attached to individual cDNA molecules in the TCR library protocol so that sequencing error and PCR bias could be corrected. Sequencing covered both TCR alpha and beta chains, and within each sample the abundances of alpha and beta sequences were tightly co-correlated. Turning to the authors' computational methods: V gene, J gene and CDR3 annotation of TCR sequences was performed with Decombinator V4. Expanded TCRs were defined as changing significantly between any two time points under a Poisson model with p below 0.0001. TCR abundances were normalised to the total number of TCRs sequenced in each sample and reported as counts per million. TRAV1-2 paired with TRAJ12, TRAJ20 or TRAJ33 defined MAIT TCRs, while TRAV10 paired with TRAJ18 defined iNKT TCRs. VDJdb, accessed 1 November 2021, was searched for CMV, EBV and SARS-CoV-2 annotated TCRs, excluding TCRs annotated for multiple antigens. Using fastp at Q25 and MiXCR, TCRdb reprocessed the public reads and kept productive beta chains. Every CDR3 protein is listed once, alongside the most common genes and DNA of its rows. The V and J calls shown here were made by TCRdb, not taken from the authors' results. Here the sample has roughly 40,000 distinct CDR3 sequences; 12% occur a single time. The ten most abundant clones make up approximately 15% of the sample.

The CDR3 spans 15 residues, from the cysteine through the phenylalanine. Only the CDR3 portion is preserved as DNA: 45 bases, with reading frame beginning at the first base. The V end gives up 3 bases and the J end 6 bases, leaving 8 bases in the junction not matched to a gene. A case-control design nested within a healthcare worker cohort in London, UK, was used, with weekly nasopharyngeal swab PCR tests and blood sampling performed. Healthcare workers were enrolled in the week of the UK lockdown, from 23 to 31 March 2020, and were followed every week for up to roughly 15 weeks. The chain is assembled from TRBV12-3 or TRBV12-4 and TRBJ2-1, with 7 middle bases fitting TRBD2. This TCR was recovered from an adult who was a healthcare worker with PCR-confirmed SARS-CoV-2 infection or an uninfected control (not recorded which). Sequencing was performed on whole blood. The bases read TGTGCCAGCAGTTTTAGTAGAGGGAGGGGCAATGAGCAGTTCTTC. The resulting protein is CASSFSRGRGNEQFF.